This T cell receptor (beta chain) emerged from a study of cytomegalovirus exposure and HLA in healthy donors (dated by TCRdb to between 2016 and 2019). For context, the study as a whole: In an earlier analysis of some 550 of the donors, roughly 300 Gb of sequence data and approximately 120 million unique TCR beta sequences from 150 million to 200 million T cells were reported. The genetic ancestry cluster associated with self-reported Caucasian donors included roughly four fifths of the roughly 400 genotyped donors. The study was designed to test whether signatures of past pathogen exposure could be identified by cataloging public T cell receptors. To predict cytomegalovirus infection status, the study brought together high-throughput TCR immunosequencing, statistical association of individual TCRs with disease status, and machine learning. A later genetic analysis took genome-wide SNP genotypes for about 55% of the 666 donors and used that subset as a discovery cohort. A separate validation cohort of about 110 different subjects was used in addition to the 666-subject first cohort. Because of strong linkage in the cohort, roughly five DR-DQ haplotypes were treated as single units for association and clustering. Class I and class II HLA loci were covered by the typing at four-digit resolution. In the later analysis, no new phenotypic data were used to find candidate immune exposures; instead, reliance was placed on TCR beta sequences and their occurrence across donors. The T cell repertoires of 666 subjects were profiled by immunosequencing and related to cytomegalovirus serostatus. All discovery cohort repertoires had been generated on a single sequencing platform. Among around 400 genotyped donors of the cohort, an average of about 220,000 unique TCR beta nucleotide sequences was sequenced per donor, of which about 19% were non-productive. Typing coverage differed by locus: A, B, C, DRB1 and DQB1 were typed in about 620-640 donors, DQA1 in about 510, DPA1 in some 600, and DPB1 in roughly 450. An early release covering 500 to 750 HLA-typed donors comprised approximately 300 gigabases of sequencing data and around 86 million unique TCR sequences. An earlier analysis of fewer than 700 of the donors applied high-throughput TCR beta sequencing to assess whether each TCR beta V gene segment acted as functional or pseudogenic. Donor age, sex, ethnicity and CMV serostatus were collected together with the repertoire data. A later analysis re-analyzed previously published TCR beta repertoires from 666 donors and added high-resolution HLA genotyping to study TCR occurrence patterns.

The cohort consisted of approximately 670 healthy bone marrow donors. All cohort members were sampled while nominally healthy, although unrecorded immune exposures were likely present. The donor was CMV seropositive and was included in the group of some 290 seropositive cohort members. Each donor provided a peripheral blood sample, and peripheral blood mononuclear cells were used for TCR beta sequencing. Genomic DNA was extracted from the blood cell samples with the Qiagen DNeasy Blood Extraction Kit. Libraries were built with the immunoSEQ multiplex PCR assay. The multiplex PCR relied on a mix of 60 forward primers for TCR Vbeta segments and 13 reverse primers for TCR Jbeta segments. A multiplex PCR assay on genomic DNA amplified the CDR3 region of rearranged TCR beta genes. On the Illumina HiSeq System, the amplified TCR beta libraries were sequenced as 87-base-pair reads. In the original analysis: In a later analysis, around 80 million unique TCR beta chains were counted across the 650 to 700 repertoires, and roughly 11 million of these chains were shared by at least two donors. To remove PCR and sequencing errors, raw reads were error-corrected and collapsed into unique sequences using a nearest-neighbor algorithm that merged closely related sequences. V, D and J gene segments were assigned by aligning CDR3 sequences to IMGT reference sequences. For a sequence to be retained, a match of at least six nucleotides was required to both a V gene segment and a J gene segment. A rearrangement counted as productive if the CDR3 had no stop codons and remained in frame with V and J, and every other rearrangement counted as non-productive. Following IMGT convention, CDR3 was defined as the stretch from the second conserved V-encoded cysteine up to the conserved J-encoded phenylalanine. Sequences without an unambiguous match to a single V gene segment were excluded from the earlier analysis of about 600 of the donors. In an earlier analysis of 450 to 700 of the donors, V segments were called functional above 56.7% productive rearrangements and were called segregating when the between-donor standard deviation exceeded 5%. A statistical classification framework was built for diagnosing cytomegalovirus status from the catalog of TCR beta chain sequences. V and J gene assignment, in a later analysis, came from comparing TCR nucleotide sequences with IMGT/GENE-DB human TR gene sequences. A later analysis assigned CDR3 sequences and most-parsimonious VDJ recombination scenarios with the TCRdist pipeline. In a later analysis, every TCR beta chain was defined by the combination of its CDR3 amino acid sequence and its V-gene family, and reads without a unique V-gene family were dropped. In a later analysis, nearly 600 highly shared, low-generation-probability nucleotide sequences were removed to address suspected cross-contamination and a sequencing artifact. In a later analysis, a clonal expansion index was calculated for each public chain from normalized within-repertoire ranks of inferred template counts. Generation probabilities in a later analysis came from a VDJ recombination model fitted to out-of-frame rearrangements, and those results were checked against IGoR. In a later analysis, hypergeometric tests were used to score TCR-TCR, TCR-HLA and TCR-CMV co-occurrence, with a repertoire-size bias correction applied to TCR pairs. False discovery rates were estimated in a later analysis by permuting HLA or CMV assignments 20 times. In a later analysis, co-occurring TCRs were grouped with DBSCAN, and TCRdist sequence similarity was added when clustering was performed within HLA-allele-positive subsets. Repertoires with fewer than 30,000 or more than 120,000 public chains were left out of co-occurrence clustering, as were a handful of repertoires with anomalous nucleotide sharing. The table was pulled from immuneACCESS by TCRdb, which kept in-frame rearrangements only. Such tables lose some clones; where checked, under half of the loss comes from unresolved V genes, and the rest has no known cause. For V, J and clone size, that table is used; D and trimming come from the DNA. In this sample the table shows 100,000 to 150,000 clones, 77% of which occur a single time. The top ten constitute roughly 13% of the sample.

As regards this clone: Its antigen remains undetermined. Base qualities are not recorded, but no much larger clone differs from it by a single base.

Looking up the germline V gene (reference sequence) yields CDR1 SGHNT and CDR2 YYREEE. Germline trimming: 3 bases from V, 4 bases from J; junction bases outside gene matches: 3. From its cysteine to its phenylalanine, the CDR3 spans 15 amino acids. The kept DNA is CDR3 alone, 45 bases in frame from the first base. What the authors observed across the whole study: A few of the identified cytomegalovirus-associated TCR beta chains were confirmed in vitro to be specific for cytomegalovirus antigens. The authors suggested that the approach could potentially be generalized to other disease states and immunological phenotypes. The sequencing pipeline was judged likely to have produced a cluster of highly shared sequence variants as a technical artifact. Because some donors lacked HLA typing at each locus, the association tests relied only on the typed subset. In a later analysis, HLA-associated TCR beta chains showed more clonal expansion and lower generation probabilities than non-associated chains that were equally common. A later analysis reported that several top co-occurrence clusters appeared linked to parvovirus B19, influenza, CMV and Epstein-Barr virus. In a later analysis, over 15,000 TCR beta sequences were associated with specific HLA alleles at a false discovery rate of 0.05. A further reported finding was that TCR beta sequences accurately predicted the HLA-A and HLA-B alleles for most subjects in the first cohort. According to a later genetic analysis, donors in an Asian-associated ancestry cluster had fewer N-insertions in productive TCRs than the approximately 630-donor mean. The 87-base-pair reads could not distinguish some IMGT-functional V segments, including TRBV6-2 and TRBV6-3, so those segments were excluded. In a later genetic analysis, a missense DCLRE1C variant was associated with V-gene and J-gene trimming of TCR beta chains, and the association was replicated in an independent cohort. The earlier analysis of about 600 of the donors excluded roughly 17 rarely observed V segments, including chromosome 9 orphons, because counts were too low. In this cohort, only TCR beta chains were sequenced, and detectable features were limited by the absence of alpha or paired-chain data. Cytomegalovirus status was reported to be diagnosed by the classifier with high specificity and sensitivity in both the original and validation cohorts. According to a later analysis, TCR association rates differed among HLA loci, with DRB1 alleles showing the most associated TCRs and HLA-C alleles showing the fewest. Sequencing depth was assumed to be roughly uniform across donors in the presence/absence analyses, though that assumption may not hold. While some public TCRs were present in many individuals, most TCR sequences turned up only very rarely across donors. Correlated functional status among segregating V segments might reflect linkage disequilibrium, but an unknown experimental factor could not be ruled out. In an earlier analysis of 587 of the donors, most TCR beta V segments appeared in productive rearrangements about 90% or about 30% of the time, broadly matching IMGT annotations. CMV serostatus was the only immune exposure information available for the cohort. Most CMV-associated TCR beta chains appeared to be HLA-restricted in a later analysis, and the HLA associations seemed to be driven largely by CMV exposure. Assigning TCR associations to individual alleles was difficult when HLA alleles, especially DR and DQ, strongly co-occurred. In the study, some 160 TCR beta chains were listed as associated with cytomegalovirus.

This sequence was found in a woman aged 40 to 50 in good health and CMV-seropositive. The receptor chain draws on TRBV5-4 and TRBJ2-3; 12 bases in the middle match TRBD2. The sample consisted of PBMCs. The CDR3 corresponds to CASSSTSGSSDTQYF. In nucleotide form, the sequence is TGTGCCAGCAGCTCGACTAGCGGGAGTTCAGATACGCAGTATTTT.